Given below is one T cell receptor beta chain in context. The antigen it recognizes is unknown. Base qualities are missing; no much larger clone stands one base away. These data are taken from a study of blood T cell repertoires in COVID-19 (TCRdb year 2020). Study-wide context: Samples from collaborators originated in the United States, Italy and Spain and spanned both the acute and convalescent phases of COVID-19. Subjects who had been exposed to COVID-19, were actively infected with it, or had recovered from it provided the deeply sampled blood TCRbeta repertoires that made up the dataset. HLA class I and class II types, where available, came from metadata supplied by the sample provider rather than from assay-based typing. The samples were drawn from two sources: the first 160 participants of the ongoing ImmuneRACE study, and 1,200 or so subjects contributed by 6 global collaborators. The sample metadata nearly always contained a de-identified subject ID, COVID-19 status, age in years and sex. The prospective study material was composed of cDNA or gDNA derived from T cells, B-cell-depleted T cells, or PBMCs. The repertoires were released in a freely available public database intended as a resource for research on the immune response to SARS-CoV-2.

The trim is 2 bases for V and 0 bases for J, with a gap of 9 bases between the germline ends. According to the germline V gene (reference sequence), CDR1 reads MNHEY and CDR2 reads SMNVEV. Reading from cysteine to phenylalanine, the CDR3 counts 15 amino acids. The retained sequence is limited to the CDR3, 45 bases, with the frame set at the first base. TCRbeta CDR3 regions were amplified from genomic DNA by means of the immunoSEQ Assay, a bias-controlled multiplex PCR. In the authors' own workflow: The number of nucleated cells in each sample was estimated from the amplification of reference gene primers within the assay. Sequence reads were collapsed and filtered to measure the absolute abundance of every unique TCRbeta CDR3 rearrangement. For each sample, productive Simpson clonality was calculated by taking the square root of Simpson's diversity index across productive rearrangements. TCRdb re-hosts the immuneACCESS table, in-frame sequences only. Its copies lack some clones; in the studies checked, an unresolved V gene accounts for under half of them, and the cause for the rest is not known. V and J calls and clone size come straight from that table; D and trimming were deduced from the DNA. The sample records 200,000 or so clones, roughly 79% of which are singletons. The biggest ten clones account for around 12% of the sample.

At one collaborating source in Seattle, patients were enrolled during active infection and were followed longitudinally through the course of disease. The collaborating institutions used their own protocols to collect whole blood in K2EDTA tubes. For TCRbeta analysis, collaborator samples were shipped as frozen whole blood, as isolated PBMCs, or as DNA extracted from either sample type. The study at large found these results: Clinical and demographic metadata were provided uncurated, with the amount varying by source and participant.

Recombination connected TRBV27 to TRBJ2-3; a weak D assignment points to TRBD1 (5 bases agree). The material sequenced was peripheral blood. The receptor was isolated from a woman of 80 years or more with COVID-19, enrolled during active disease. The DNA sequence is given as TGTGCCAGCAGTTTACAGACAGTTAGCACAGATACGCAGTATTTT. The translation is CASSLQTVSTDTQYF.